This T cell receptor (beta chain) was captured by sequencing in a study of shared T cell receptors in the human thymus. Here immunoSEQ multiplex PCR was the method, and the copy in TCRdb shows in-frame clones only, minus some. This sample has hundreds of thousands of clones, with over 75% found just once. The J segment lost 1 base and the V segment lost 4 bases, leaving 10 bases of the junction unmatched. Germline CDR1 and CDR2: SGHRS and YFSETQ. The CDR3 is 18 residues long. This sample was also put to use in a study of human thymus T cells. Turning to that study: Resections from corrective heart surgery provided thymus tissue.

The rearrangement uses TRBV5-1 and TRBJ1-5; 11 bases are a match to TRBD1. The specimen was thymocytes. The TCR sequence derives from a boy younger than two with a congenital heart defect. The CDR3 DNA reads TGCGCCAGCAGCCCCCGGACAGGGGGCGTCGGAAGCAATCAGCCCCAGCATTTT. Amino acid sequence: CASSPRTGGVGSNQPQHF.